This T cell receptor beta chain derives from a study of T-cell reconstitution after alpha-beta-depleted transplantation in children. The CDR3 runs 15 residues. V lost 5 bases and J 5 bases, leaving 15 bases between the germline ends. This clonotype was counted ten times or more. The library targeted TCRbeta and was prepared with unique molecular identifiers. TCRdb re-derived calls from the PCR reads in MiXCR, one entry per CDR3 protein. The top ten clones hold around 4% of a sample with roughly 400,000 distinct CDR3 sequences, roughly 20% of them seen once. The chain links TRBV12-3 or TRBV12-4 to TRBJ2-2; tentatively, D is TRBD1 (6 bases). The receptor comes from a human donor who donated a stem cell graft to a child with acute myeloid leukemia. Sample: PBMCs from the stem cell graft donor, taken from the stem cell graft. The CDR3 loop is CASSLQVTGTGELFF. The DNA for the CDR3 is TGTGCCAGCAGTCTACAGGTTACAGGGACCGGGGAGCTGTTTTTT.